What follows are 18 T cell receptor beta chains derived from one specimen sequenced in a study of blood T cells in healthy people across ages. The authors ran a second PCR of about 7 to 11 cycles using a sample-barcoded 5' primer and a J-beta primer mix. A single record per CDR3 protein comes from TCRdb applying MiXCR to the 5' RACE reads. Here the sample spans 850,000 to 1,300,000 distinct CDR3 sequences, over 35% being singletons. The sequencing sample was made of blood. These TCRs come from a woman aged 55-70 years in good health.

The chain links TRBV6-1 to TRBJ2-4; no reliable D call. The CDR3 totals 11 residues. Germline-derived CDR1 and CDR2 are MNHNS and SASEGT. The V and J ends lost 4 bases and 13 bases respectively, with 11 bases between them. This chain's CDR3 is CASSGLIKQYF. The DNA for the CDR3 is TGTGCCAGCAGTGGCTTGATCAAACAGTACTTC.

This clonotype was counted at least ten times. The gene calls are TRBV29-1 and TRBJ2-7, with 11 bases matching TRBD1. Trimming at V came to 5 bases and at J to 5 bases, leaving 8 bases not matched to a gene. This CDR3 contains 14 residues. Germline lookup yields CDR1 SQVTM and CDR2 ANQGSEA. The CDR3 DNA sequence: TGCAGCGTTAAGACGGGACAGGGGGGTAACGAGCAGTACTTC. The encoded protein is CSVKTGQGGNEQYF.

In its sample, this clonotype was seen a few times. The chain couples TRBV2 to TRBJ1-5; D is unresolved. Germline V CDR1 and CDR2: SNHLY, FYNNEI. Trimming took off 2 bases at V and 0 bases at J, with 5 bases between the two ends. The CDR3 is 14 residues long. In DNA, the CDR3 is TGTGCCAGCAGTGAAATAGGTAGCAATCAGCCCCAGCATTTT. It codes for CASSEIGSNQPQHF.

V gene TRBV11-2 combines with J gene TRBJ1-5, with 9 bases that match TRBD1. J lost 3 bases, V lost 1 base, and 1 base had no gene match. The V gene's germline CDR1 is SGHAT and CDR2 FQNNGV. CDR3 length: 15 amino acids. Here the CDR3 reads CASSLGDRANQPQHF. CDR3 sequence (DNA): TGTGCCAGCAGCTTAGGGGACAGGGCCAATCAGCCCCAGCATTTT.

This clonotype was seen only once. V is TRBV27 and J is TRBJ2-1; 11 nucleotides align to TRBD2. The CDR3 is 17 residues long. Per germline, CDR1 MNHEY and CDR2 SMNVEV (reference sequence). The trim removed 5 bases at V and 13 bases at J, leaving 19 bases unmatched. The CDR3 DNA reads as TGTGCCAGCAGTGGTACTAGCGGGAGCATTGGTTGGGAGACCCAGTTCTTC. Amino acid sequence: CASSGTSGSIGWETQFF.

The V gene is TRBV27, the J gene TRBJ2-1; D is unclear. CDR1 MNHEY and CDR2 SMNVEV come from the germline V gene (reference sequence). The CDR3 length is 15 residues. Between the trimmed V and J ends, which lost 0 bases and 2 bases, there was a span of 8 bases. CDR3 in amino acids: CASSLSRAPYNEQFF. In DNA, the CDR3 is TGTGCCAGCAGTTTATCCCGGGCCCCCTACAATGAGCAGTTCTTC.

This clonotype was seen more than once but under ten times. The J gene is TRBJ2-7, the V gene TRBV20-1; D perhaps matches TRBD1 (5 bases). The V end was cut by 2 bases, the J end by 0 bases, with 14 bases between. The CDR3 sequence is 15 residues long. Germline CDR1 and CDR2: DFQATT and SNEGSKA (reference sequence). The CDR3 region has the DNA TGCAGTGCTAGATCAGGTCAGGGTGCCTCCTACGAGCAGTACTTC. It codes for CSARSGQGASYEQYF.

The rearrangement links TRBV6-6 to TRBJ2-1; D remains unclear. CDR3 length: 10 amino acids. Germline V lookup: CDR1 MNHNY, CDR2 SVGAGI (reference sequence). V lost 8 bases to trimming and J lost 10 bases, with 9 bases between them. The CDR3 coding sequence is TGTGCCAGCGGGATCGGGGAGCAGTTCTTC. This codes for CASGIGEQFF.

The chain uses TRBV7-2 and TRBJ2-3; D is possibly TRBD1 (6 bases). V lost 6 bases and J 1 base, leaving 14 bases between the germline ends. In germline, CDR1 is SGHTA, CDR2 FQGNSA. The CDR3 runs to 15 residues. CDR3 bases: TGTGCCAGCAGTCAAACAGGGTACGGCACAGATACGCAGTATTTT. Translated, it gives CASSQTGYGTDTQYF.

This clonotype was counted a single time. This chain links TRBV9 with TRBJ2-5; TRBD2 matches at 13 bases. CDR1 and CDR2 from the germline V gene are SGDLS and YYNGEE. The CDR3 loop spans 16 amino acids. The V and J ends lost 0 bases and 5 bases, in that order; junction bases with no gene match: 4. CDR3 in amino acids: CASSVDTSGRAETQYF. The CDR3 DNA sequence: TGTGCCAGCAGCGTAGACACTAGCGGGAGGGCGGAGACCCAGTACTTC.

The J gene is TRBJ2-5, the V gene TRBV14; D not certain. Per germline, CDR1 SGHDN and CDR2 FVKESK. V lost 0 bases, J lost 5 bases, and 7 bases lay in between. CDR3 size: 13 residues. The CDR3 DNA reads as TGTGCCAGCAGCCAAGATTTCTGGGAGACCCAGTACTTC. Translated, it gives CASSQDFWETQYF.

V is TRBV2 and J is TRBJ2-7; TRBD1 agrees at 8 bases. Trimming took 2 bases from V and 5 from J; bases not matched to a gene: 8. The germline CDR1 and CDR2 sequences are SNHLY and FYNNEI. This CDR3 is built from 15 residues. CDR3 sequence: CASSEPDRAMDEQYF. For the CDR3, the DNA is TGTGCCAGCAGTGAACCGGACAGGGCTATGGACGAGCAGTACTTC. Supplemented by reference TRBV2 and TRBJ2-7, the full variable domain reads EPEVTQTPSHQVTQMGQEVILRCVPISNHLYFYWYRQILGQKVEFLVSFYNNEISEKSEIFDDQFSVERPDGSNFTLKIRSTKLEDSAMYFCASSEPDRAMDEQYFGPGTRLTVT.

The chain uses TRBV6-2 or TRBV6-3 and TRBJ2-1, with no clear D. The CDR3 covers 11 residues. Germline V lookup: CDR1 MNHEY, CDR2 SVGEGT. Deletions cut 5 bases from V and 7 bases from J, with 6 bases between. The CDR3 sequence is CASSIRNEQFF. CDR3 coding DNA: TGTGCCAGCAGTATCAGAAATGAGCAGTTCTTC.

A single count supports this clonotype. The chain employs TRBV5-1 and TRBJ2-7; tentatively, D is TRBD2 (5 bases). CDR3 length equals 16 residues. Germline-derived CDR1 and CDR2 are SGHRS and YFSETQ. Trimming cost V 5 bases and J 1 base, with 19 bases left between them. CDR3 protein: CASRWGELLRSYEQYF. The CDR3 nucleotides read TGCGCCAGCAGGTGGGGAGAACTATTGCGTTCCTACGAGCAGTACTTC.

This clonotype appeared a few times. The chain links TRBV29-1 to TRBJ2-7; possible D gene TRBD1, 6 bases. Trimming removed 5 bases from V and 3 bases from J, with 11 bases in between. Germline-derived CDR1 and CDR2 are SQVTM and ANQGSEA. The CDR3 totals 12 residues. The CDR3 here is CSVFDRSYEQYF. In DNA form, the CDR3 reads TGCAGCGTTTTCGACAGGAGCTACGAGCAGTACTTC.

As for this clonotype: A single base separates this from a much larger clone, so it may be a read error. This chain connects TRBV2 to TRBJ2-5; a weak D match, TRBD2 (6 bases). The J call may be mistaken, given a closer DNA end match to TRBJ2-7. The CDR3 spans 15 residues. Looked up from germline, CDR1 is SNHLY and CDR2 is FYNNEI. In DNA form, the CDR3 reads TGTGCCAGCAGTGAACGGGGCGGGGCAACCTACGAGCAGTACTTC. This codes for CASSERGGATYEQYF.

CDR3 protein: CSASGDRVYGYTF. The CDR3 nucleotides are TGCAGTGCTAGCGGGGACAGGGTCTATGGCTACACCTTC. This chain uses TRBV20-1 with TRBJ1-2, with 9 positions matching TRBD1. V dropped 3 bases and J dropped 4; count of bases not matched to a gene: 3. From germline, CDR1 is DFQATT and CDR2 SNEGSKA (reference sequence). The CDR3 is made up of 13 amino acids.

This clonotype was found a few times. The chain is built from TRBV20-1 and TRBJ2-4, with D possibly matching TRBD2 (5 bases). Germline CDR1 is DFQATT and CDR2 is SNEGSKA (reference sequence). The CDR3 has 15 amino acids. The V end lost 5 bases, the J end lost 1 base, and 15 bases lay between the germline ends. The CDR3 spells CSARGLRSAKNIQYF. CDR3 DNA sequence: TGCAGTGCTCGAGGACTGCGATCCGCCAAAAACATTCAGTACTTC.